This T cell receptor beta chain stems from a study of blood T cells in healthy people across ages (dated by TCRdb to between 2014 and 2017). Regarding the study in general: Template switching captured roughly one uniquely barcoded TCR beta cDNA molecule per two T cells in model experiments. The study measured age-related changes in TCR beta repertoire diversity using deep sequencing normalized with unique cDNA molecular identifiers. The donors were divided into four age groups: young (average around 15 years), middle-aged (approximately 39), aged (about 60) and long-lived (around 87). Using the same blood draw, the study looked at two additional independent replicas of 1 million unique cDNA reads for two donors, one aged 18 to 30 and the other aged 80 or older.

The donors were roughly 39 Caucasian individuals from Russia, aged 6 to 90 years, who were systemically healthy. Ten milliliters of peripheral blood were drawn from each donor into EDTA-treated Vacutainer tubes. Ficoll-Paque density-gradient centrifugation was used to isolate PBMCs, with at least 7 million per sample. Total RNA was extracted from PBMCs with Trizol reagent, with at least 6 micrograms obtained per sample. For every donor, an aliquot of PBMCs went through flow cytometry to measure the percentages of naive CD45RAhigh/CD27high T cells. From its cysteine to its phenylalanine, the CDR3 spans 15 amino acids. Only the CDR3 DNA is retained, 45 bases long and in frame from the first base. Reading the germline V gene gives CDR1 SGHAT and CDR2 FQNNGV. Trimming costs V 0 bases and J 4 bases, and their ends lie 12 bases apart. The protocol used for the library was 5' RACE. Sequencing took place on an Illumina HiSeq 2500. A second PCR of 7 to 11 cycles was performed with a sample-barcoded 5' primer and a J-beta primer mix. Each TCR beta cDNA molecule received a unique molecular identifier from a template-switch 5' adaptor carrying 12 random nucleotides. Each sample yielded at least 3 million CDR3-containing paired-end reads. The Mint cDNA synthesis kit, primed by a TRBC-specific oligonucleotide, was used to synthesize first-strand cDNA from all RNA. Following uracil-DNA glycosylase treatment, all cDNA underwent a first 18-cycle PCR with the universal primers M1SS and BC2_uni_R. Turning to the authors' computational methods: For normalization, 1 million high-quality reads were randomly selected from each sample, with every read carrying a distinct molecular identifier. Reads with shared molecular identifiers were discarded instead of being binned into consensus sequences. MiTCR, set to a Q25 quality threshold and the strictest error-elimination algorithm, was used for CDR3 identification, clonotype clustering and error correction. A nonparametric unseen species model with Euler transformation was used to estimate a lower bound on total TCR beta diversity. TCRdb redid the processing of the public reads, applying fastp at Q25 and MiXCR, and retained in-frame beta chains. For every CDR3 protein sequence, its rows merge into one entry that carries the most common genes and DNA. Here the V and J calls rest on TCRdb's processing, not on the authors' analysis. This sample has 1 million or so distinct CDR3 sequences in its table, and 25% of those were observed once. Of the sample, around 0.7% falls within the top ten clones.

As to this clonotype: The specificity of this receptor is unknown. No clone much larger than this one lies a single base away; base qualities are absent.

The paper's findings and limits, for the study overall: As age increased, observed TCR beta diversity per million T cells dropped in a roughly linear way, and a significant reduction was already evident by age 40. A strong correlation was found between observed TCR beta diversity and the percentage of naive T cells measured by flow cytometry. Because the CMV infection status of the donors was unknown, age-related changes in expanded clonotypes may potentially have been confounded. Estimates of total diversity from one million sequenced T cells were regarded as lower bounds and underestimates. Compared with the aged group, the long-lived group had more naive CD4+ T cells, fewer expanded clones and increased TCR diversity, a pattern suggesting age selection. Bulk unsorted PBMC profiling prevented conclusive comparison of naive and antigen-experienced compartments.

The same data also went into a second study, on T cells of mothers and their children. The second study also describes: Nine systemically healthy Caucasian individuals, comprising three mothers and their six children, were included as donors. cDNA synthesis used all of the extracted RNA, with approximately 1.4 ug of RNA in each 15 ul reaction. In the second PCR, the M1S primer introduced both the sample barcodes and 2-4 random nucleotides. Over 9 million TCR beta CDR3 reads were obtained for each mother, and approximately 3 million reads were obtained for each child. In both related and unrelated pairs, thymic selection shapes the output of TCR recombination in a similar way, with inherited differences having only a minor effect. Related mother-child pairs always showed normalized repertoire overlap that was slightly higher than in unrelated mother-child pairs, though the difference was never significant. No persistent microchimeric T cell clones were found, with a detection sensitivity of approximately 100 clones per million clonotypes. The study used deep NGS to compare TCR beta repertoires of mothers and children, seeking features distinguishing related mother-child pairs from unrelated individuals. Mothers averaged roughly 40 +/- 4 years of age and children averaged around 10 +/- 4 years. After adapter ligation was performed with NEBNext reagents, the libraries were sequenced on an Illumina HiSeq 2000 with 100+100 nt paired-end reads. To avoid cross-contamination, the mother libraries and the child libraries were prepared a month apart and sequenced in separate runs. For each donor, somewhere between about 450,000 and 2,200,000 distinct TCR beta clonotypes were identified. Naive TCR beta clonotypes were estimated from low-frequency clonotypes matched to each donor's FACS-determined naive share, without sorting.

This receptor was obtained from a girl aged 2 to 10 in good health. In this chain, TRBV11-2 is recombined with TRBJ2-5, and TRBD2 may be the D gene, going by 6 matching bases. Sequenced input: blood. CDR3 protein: CASSLEVGGRETQYF. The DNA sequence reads TGTGCCAGCAGCTTAGAGGTTGGAGGGCGAGAGACCCAGTACTTC.